The 27 T cell receptor beta chains given below trace back to one sample, sequenced in a study of cytotoxic CD8 clonotypes in ibrutinib-treated CLL. Generated by immunoSEQ multiplex PCR, the TCRdb table keeps only in-frame clones and is missing some. The data hold roughly 300,000 clones, with approximately 76% observed a single time. The specimen was PBMCs, collected at disease progression, from a patient treated with ibrutinib. The receptors were gathered from a human donor with chronic lymphocytic leukemia.

This chain connects TRBV15 to TRBJ2-7, with 9 positions matching TRBD2. Germline V lookup: CDR1 LNHNV, CDR2 YYDKDF (reference sequence). This CDR3 contains 18 residues. V shed 2 bases, J shed 0 bases, and the junction held 11 bases outside the gene matches. CDR3 in DNA: TGTGCCACCAGCAGAACGATCCTGACTAGCGGCAGCTCCTACGAGCAGTACTTC. Protein sequence: CATSRTILTSGSSYEQYF. Using reference TRBV15 and TRBJ2-7 for the parts outside the CDR3, the full variable domain is DAMVIQNPRYQVTQFGKPVTLSCSQTLNHNVMYWYQQKSSQAPKLLFHYYDKDFNNEADTPDNFQSRRPNTSFCFLDIRSPGLGDTAMYLCATSRTILTSGSSYEQYFGPGTRLTVT.

The rearrangement links TRBV15 to TRBJ1-3; D unclear. This CDR3 has 14 residues. Germline lookup yields CDR1 LNHNV and CDR2 YYDKDF (reference sequence). Trimming stripped 0 bases from V and 8 bases from J, with 11 bases between. The CDR3 is CATSRDRGQDTIYF. The CDR3 nucleotides are TGTGCCACCAGCAGAGATCGAGGGCAGGACACCATATATTTT. Filled out from reference TRBV15 and TRBJ1-3, the complete variable domain reads DAMVIQNPRYQVTQFGKPVTLSCSQTLNHNVMYWYQQKSSQAPKLLFHYYDKDFNNEADTPDNFQSRRPNTSFCFLDIRSPGLGDTAMYLCATSRDRGQDTIYFGEGSWLTVV.

The J gene is TRBJ2-6, the V gene TRBV6-1; the D gene could be TRBD1 or TRBD2 (6 bases each). Trimming removed 1 base at V and 4 bases at J, with 8 bases between. The germline CDR1 and CDR2 sequences are MNHNS and SASEGT. CDR3 length: 15 amino acids. CDR3 coding DNA: TGTGCCAGCAGTGAAGGGGGGGCCGGGGCCAACGTCCTGACTTTC. This translates into CASSEGGAGANVLTF.

This clone was seen once. The chain recombines TRBV6-5 with TRBJ2-2, with D uncertain. The CDR3 covers 13 residues. Germline values: CDR1 MNHEY, CDR2 SVGAGI. V was cut by 4 bases and J by 7 bases, with 10 bases left in between. Here the CDR3 DNA reads TGTGCCAGCAGTTTTGGGGTGTTCGGGGAGCTGTTTTTT. Translated, it gives CASSFGVFGELFF.

The V call is TRBV4-3, the J call TRBJ2-2; 9 bases map to TRBD2. This CDR3 contains 18 residues. J was trimmed by 4 bases and V by 0 bases; bases with no gene match: 9. Germline CDR1 and CDR2: LGHNA and YSLEER. Here the CDR3 reads CASSQEGGRALGTGELFF. As DNA, the CDR3 is TGCGCCAGCAGCCAAGAGGGCGGGAGGGCCTTGGGCACCGGGGAGCTGTTTTTT.

This clone was observed a few times. The chain joins TRBV5-1 to TRBJ1-2; TRBD1 matches at 8 bases. CDR1 is SGHRS and CDR2 is YFSETQ in the germline V gene. This CDR3 spans 15 amino acids. Losses at the gene ends were 4 bases for V and 5 bases for J; bases not matched to a gene: 10. CDR3 bases: TGCGCCAGCAGCGCCATAAACACAGGGGGATATGGCTACACCTTC. As protein: CASSAINTGGYGYTF.

The rearrangement links TRBV18 to TRBJ1-2, with D uncertain. The V gene's germline CDR1 is KGHSH and CDR2 LQKENI. The CDR3 has 13 residues. Trimming stripped 2 bases from V and 8 bases from J, with 12 bases between. CDR3 sequence reads: CASSPEVVGGYTF. The CDR3 DNA is TGTGCCAGCTCACCAGAGGTTGTGGGGGGCTACACCTTC.

This rearrangement joins TRBV6-5 to TRBJ2-7; TRBD2 matches at 11 bases. The germline CDR1 and CDR2 sequences are MNHEY and SVGAGI. V lost 2 bases and J lost 4; bases outside the gene matches: 4. This CDR3 region has 15 residues. The CDR3: CASSYMASGGYEQYF. The CDR3 DNA follows: TGTGCCAGCAGTTACATGGCTAGCGGGGGGTACGAGCAGTACTTC.

This clone was counted a few times. The chain couples TRBV29-1 to TRBJ1-2, with D hard to call. The CDR3 runs 9 residues. Trimming left V 2 bases short and J 8 bases short, with 3 bases between. From germline, CDR1 is SQVTM and CDR2 ANQGSEA. The CDR3 sequence: CSVELGYTF. CDR3 DNA sequence: TGCAGCGTTGAACTGGGCTACACCTTC.

This chain links TRBV6-1 with TRBJ1-2, with D perhaps TRBD1 (5 bases). The CDR3 loop spans 14 amino acids. The germline V gene has CDR1 MNHNS and CDR2 SASEGT. The V and J ends lost 0 bases and 4 bases respectively, with 9 bases between them. CDR3 sequence reads: CASSEAGQAYGYTF. The CDR3 region has the DNA TGTGCCAGCAGTGAAGCGGGGCAGGCCTATGGCTACACCTTC.

The V gene is TRBV7-3, the J gene TRBJ2-2, with a tentative D call TRBD1 (5 bases). Trimming took 5 bases from V and 0 from J, leaving 16 bases between them. Germline V gene data show CDR1 as SGHTA and CDR2 as FQGTGA. This CDR3 has 17 residues. The CDR3 here is CASSHQGAFANTGELFF. CDR3 nucleotide sequence: TGTGCCAGCAGCCATCAAGGGGCGTTCGCGAACACCGGGGAGCTGTTTTTT.

The chain uses TRBV6-4 and TRBJ1-2; 8 bases map to TRBD1. The CDR3 covers 15 residues. V shed 5 bases and J 2 bases; nucleotides not matched to a gene: 7. Germline V gene sequence: CDR1 MRHNA, CDR2 SNTAGT. The CDR3 protein is CASSFTTGGNYGYTF. CDR3 DNA: TGTGCCAGCAGTTTCACTACAGGGGGAAACTATGGCTACACCTTC.

V gene TRBV12-2 combines with J gene TRBJ2-1; the table's D call TRBD2 went unverified against the DNA. TRBV12-2 is described as a pseudogene. The CDR3 totals 15 residues. The CDR3 coding sequence is TGTGCAAGTCGTATACCCCGACTAGCGGACAATGAGCAGTTCTTC. Encoded protein: CASRIPRLADNEQFF.

This clone was picked up a small number of times. CDR3 DNA sequence: TGCGCCAGCAGCCCCAGGGTGGACGGGGGCTACACCTTC. It codes for CASSPRVDGGYTF. The rearrangement joins TRBV5-1 to TRBJ1-2; weak D call: TRBD1 (5 bases). The CDR3 has 13 amino acids. The V gene lost 4 bases and the J gene lost 8 bases, with 15 bases spanning the gap. Germline-derived CDR1 and CDR2 are SGHRS and YFSETQ.

V is TRBV27 and J is TRBJ2-1, with TRBD2 matching over 9 bases. The trim removed 6 bases at V and 4 bases at J, leaving 10 bases unmatched. Germline CDR1 MNHEY, CDR2 SMNVEV (reference sequence). This CDR3 spans 16 amino acids. The CDR3 sequence is CASSLPGTSRYNEQFF. CDR3 sequence (DNA): TGTGCCAGCAGCCTCCCCGGGACTAGCCGATACAATGAGCAGTTCTTC.

The chain uses TRBV28 and TRBJ2-7, with D perhaps TRBD2 (6 bases). The CDR3 runs to 15 residues. CDR1 MDHEN and CDR2 SYDVKM come from the germline V gene. V lost 5 bases and J 5 bases, leaving 19 bases between the germline ends. CDR3 amino acids: CASSLSGGAMDEQYF. CDR3 nucleotides: TGTGCCAGCAGTCTTAGCGGTGGAGCGATGGACGAGCAGTACTTC. Full variable domain (missing parts from reference TRBV28 and TRBJ2-7): DVKVTQSSRYLVKRTGEKVFLECVQDMDHENMFWYRQDPGLGLRLIYFSYDVKMKEKGDIPEGYSVSREKKERFSLILESASTNQTSMYLCASSLSGGAMDEQYFGPGTRLTVT.

The J gene is TRBJ2-3, the V gene TRBV29-1, with D unclear. V lost 4 bases and J lost 2, with 10 bases in between. This CDR3 comprises 13 residues. Per the germline V gene, CDR1 is SQVTM and CDR2 is ANQGSEA. The CDR3: CSVVSASTDTQYF. CDR3 nucleotides: TGCAGCGTTGTCTCAGCATCCACAGATACGCAGTATTTT.

The rearrangement uses TRBV9 and TRBJ2-7; D unclear. V was trimmed by 0 bases and J by 2 bases, leaving 12 bases between them. Germline V gives CDR1 SGDLS, CDR2 YYNGEE. The CDR3 runs 15 residues. The CDR3 DNA sequence: TGTGCCAGCAGCGTAGCTATCGTCAGTACCTACGAGCAGTACTTC. Its translation is CASSVAIVSTYEQYF.

The chain recombines TRBV7-8 with TRBJ2-1; D possibly corresponds to TRBD2 (6 bases). V was shortened by 0 bases and J by 9 bases, with 9 bases between the two germline ends. The CDR3 totals 13 residues. CDR1 and CDR2 (germline): SGHVS, FQNEAQ. In nucleotides, the CDR3 is TGTGCCAGCAGCTTAGCGGGGGGTGGTGAGCAGTTCTTC. It is translated as CASSLAGGGEQFF.

This clone has more than one count but fewer than ten. The CDR3 sequence: CASRSAGVETQYF. In nucleotides, the CDR3 is TGTGCCAGCCGCTCGGCGGGGGTAGAGACCCAGTACTTC. The chain couples TRBV4-2 to TRBJ2-5; 7 bases align to TRBD2. The CDR3 has 13 residues. Germline CDR1 and CDR2: LGHNA and YNFKEQ. Trimming removed 8 bases from V and 4 bases from J; junction bases left unmatched: 7.

The V gene is TRBV5-5, the J gene TRBJ2-7, with no clear D. Deletions cut 1 base from V and 2 bases from J, with 7 bases between. This CDR3 is 13 amino acids long. The germline gives CDR1 SGHKS, CDR2 YYEKEE (reference sequence). The CDR3 bases are TGTGCCAGCAGCTTGCCAGGAACCTACGAGCAGTACTTC. It translates to CASSLPGTYEQYF.

This clone appeared a few times. The same CDR3 also results from other DNA sequences found in this sample. The chain carries TRBV12-5 and TRBJ1-2; tentatively, D is TRBD1 (6 bases). Germline V CDR1 and CDR2: LGHNT, FRNRAP. With 5 bases removed from V and 6 bases from J, the gap between germline ends came to 7 bases. The CDR3 extends over 11 amino acids. CDR3 bases: TGTGCTAGTGGTCCAGGGGATGGCTACACCTTC. The encoded protein is CASGPGDGYTF.

The CDR3 DNA reads TGTGCCAGCAGCGTAGGTCCGGGGCAAGGCAAAAACATTCAGTACTTC. Translated, it gives CASSVGPGQGKNIQYF. The chain joins TRBV9 to TRBJ2-4; D is perhaps TRBD1 or TRBD2 (5 bases each). This CDR3 is built from 16 residues. Trimming stripped 0 bases from V and 3 bases from J, with 13 bases between. Germline CDR1 is SGDLS and CDR2 is YYNGEE.

The rearrangement joins TRBV5-1 to TRBJ2-7, with a weak D call TRBD1 (6 bases). V was shortened by 5 bases and J by 3 bases, with 9 bases between the two germline ends. The CDR3 contains 12 residues. Germline V CDR1 and CDR2: SGHRS, YFSETQ. CDR3 protein: CASRAQGYEQYF. CDR3 sequence (DNA): TGCGCCAGCAGAGCACAGGGCTACGAGCAGTACTTC.

The rearrangement uses TRBV7-2 and TRBJ2-3; TRBD2 matches at 13 bases. CDR3 length: 15 residues. Trimming cost V 2 bases and J 4 bases; bases outside gene matches: 0. Germline V gene data show CDR1 as SGHTA and CDR2 as FQGNSA. The CDR3, as DNA: TGTGCCAGCAGCTTAACTAGCGGGGGGGCAGATACGCAGTATTTT. It yields the protein CASSLTSGGADTQYF. Looking up the rest from reference TRBV7-2 and TRBJ2-3 gives the full variable domain: GAGVSQSPSNKVTEKGKDVELRCDPISGHTALYWYRQSLGQGLEFLIYFQGNSAPDKSGLPSDRFSAERTGGSVSTLTIQRTQQEDSAVYLCASSLTSGGADTQYFGPGTRLTVL.

For this clone: A junction boundary mismatches the germline segment, possibly from a read error. This chain links TRBV27 with TRBJ1-1, with D perhaps matching TRBD1 (6 bases). CDR3 length equals 13 residues. Germline V gene sequence: CDR1 MNHEY, CDR2 SMNVEV (reference sequence). This chain's CDR3 is CASGLGGLTEAFF. CDR3 bases: TGTGCCAGCGGTTTAGGGGGTTTAACTGAAGCTTTCTTT.

Written as DNA, the CDR3 is TGCGCCAGCAGCTTGGCCCCCAGGGGGCTTTCACCCCTCCACTTT. Its protein is CASSLAPRGLSPLHF. The chain carries TRBV5-1 and TRBJ1-6; 8 bases align to TRBD1. V lost 0 bases, J lost 9 bases, and 5 bases stayed unmatched. CDR3 length: 15 amino acids. The V gene's germline CDR1 is SGHRS and CDR2 YFSETQ.